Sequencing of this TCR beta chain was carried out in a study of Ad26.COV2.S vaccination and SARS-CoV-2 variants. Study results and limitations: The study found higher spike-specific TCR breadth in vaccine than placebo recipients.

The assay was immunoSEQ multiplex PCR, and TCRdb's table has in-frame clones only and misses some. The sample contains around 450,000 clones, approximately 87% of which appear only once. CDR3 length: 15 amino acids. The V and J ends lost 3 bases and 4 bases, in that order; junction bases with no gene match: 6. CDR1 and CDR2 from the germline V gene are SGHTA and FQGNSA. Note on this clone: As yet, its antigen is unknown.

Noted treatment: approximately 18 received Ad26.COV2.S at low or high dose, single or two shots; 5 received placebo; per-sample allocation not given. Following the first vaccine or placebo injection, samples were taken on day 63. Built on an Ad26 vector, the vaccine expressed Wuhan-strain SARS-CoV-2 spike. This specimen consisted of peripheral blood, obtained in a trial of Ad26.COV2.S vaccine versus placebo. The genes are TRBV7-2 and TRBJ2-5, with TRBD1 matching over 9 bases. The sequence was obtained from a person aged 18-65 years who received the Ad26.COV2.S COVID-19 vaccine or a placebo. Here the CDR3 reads CASSFRDRAPETQYF. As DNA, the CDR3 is TGTGCCAGCAGCTTTCGGGACAGGGCTCCAGAGACCCAGTACTTC.